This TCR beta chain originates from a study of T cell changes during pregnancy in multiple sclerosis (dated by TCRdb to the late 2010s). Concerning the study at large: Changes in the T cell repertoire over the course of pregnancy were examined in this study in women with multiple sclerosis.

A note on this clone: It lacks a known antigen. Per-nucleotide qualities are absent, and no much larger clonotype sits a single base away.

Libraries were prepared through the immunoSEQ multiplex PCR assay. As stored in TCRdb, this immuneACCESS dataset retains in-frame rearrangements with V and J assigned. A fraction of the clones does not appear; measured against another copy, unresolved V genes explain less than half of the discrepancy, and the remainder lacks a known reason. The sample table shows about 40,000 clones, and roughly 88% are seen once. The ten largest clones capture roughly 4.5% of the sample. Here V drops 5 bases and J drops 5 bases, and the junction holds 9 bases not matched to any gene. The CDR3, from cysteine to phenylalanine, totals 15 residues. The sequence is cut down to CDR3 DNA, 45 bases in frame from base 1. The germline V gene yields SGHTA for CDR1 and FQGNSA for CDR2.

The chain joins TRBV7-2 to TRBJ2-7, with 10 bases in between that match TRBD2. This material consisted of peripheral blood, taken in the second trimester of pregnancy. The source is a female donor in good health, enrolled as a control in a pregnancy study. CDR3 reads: CASSLLAGAGNEQYF. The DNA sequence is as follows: TGTGCCAGCAGCCTGCTAGCGGGGGCCGGAAACGAGCAGTACTTC.